The TCR beta chain described here comes from a study of OX40 agonist ivuxolimab in advanced cancers. Study-wide background: Cancers in dose escalation were hepatocellular, melanoma, renal cell and head and neck.

With regard to this clone: Antigen: not known.

Germline V gene lookup returns CDR1 GTSNPN and CDR2 SVGIG (reference sequence). The CDR3 is made up of 13 amino acids. V lost 5 bases and J lost 5, with 13 bases in between. Study-wide results and caveats: Individuals who were partial responders at 0.1-3.0 mg/kg had clonal expansion that ranked among the lowest.

TCRdb keeps only in-frame clones here, not all; method: immunoSEQ multiplex PCR. The data show just over 80,000 clones, approximately 90% seen once. The source material was CD4+ or CD8+ T cells sorted from blood, sampled in a trial of the OX40 agonist ivuxolimab. This TCR derives from an adult with an advanced solid tumor such as melanoma, head and neck, liver or kidney cancer. This chain connects TRBV30 to TRBJ2-1, with TRBD1 as a possible D gene (6 bases). In DNA, the CDR3 is TGTGCCTGGGGAAGGGGGAATGACAATGAGCAGTTCTTC. It yields the protein CAWGRGNDNEQFF.